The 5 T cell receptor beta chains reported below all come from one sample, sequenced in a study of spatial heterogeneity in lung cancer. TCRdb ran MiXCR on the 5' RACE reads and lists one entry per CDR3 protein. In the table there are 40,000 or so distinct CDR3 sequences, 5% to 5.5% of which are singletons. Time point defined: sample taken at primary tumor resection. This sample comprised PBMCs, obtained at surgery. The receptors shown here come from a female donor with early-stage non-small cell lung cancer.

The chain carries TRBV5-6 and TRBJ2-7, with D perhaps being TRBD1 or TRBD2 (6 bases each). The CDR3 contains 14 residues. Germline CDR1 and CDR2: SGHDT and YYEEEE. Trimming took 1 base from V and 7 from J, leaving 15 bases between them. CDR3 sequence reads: CASSLNLGAGEQYF. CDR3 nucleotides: TGTGCCAGCAGCTTGAACCTGGGGGCGGGAGAGCAGTACTTC. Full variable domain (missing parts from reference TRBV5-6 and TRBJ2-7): DAGVTQSPTHLIKTRGQQVTLRCSPKSGHDTVSWYQQALGQGPQFIFQYYEEEERQRGNFPDRFSGHQFPNYSSELNVNALLLGDSALYLCASSLNLGAGEQYFGPGTRLTVT.

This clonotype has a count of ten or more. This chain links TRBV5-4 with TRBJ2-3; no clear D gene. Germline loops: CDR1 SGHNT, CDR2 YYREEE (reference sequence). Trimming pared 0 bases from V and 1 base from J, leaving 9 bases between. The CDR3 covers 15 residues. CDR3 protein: CASSLDQGRTDTQYF. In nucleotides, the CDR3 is TGTGCCAGCAGCTTGGACCAAGGACGCACAGATACGCAGTATTTT.

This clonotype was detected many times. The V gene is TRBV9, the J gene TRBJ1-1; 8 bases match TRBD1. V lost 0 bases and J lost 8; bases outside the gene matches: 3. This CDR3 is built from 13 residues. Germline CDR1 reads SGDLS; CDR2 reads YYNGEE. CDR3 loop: CASSVGTGMEAFF. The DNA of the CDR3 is TGTGCCAGCAGCGTAGGGACAGGGATGGAAGCTTTCTTT. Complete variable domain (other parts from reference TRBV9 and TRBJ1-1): DSGVTQTPKHLITATGQRVTLRCSPRSGDLSVYWYQQSLDQGLQFLIQYYNGEERAKGNILERFSAQQFPDLHSELNLSSLELGDSALYFCASSVGTGMEAFFGQGTRLTVV.

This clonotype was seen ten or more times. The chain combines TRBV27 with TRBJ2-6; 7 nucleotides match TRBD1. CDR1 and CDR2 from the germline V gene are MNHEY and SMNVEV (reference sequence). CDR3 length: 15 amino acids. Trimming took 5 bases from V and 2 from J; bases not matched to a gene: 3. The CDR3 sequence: CASSLGGAGANVLTF. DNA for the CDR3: TGTGCCAGCAGTCTAGGGGGCGCTGGGGCCAACGTCCTGACTTTC.

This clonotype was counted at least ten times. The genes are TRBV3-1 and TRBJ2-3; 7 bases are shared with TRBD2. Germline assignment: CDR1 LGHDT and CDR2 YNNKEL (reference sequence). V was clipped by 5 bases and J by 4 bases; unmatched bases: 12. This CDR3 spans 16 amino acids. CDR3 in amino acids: CASSSGGREDSDTQYF. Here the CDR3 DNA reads TGTGCCAGCAGCTCTGGGGGGAGGGAGGATTCAGATACGCAGTATTTT.